The 4 T cell receptor beta chains listed next were all sequenced from one sample in a study of blood T cell repertoires in COVID-19. Profiled with immunoSEQ multiplex PCR; TCRdb holds only in-frame clones, not every one. The table lists about 120,000 clones, 80% to 90% of them singletons. Sequences were obtained from peripheral blood. The receptor set was obtained from a human donor in a cohort sampled during active COVID-19.

This clone has a handful of counts. This rearrangement joins TRBV6-6 to TRBJ1-2; TRBD1 matches at 12 bases. The CDR3 covers 16 residues. The V and J ends lost 2 bases and 7 bases, in that order; junction bases with no gene match: 8. The germline V gene has CDR1 MNHNY and CDR2 SVGAGI (reference sequence). The CDR3 DNA reads TGTGCCAGCAGTTACATCTCCGGGACAGGGGGCGGTGGCTACACCTTC. Its protein product is CASSYISGTGGGGYTF.

The chain combines TRBV21-1 with TRBJ2-1; TRBD2 was called by the table and not checked on the DNA. TRBV21-1 is designated a pseudogene. The CDR3 runs to 19 residues. The CDR3 nucleotides are TGTGCCAGCAGCGCTACAGGGGGACTAGCGGGAGGTTTATACAATGAGCAGTTCTTC. Translating it yields CASSATGGLAGGLYNEQFF.

V gene TRBV9 combines with J gene TRBJ2-7, with 10 bases matching TRBD2. V lost 0 bases and J lost 4; bases outside the gene matches: 4. The CDR3 extends over 15 amino acids. Germline CDR1 and CDR2: SGDLS and YYNGEE. CDR3 in DNA: TGTGCCAGCAGCGTAGGGGGGACTAGCGAGTACGAGCAGTACTTC. It specifies CASSVGGTSEYEQYF.

The chain recombines TRBV3-1 (or the pseudogene TRBV3-2) with TRBJ1-3; 9 positions match TRBD1. CDR3 length: 14 amino acids. V dropped 4 bases and J dropped 3; count of bases not matched to a gene: 1. Germline V gene lookup returns CDR1 LGHDT and CDR2 YNNKEL (reference sequence). CDR3 nucleotide sequence: TGTGCCAGCAGCCGGACAGGGGTTGGAAACACCATATATTTT. It specifies CASSRTGVGNTIYF.